These T cell receptor beta chains were read from a single sample in a study of cytomegalovirus exposure and HLA in healthy donors. Sequencing was performed with immunoSEQ multiplex PCR; in TCRdb, only in-frame clones are kept and a portion is missing. The table has some 100,000 clones, 65% to 75% seen once. The source material was PBMCs. These receptor sequences come from a female donor in good health and CMV-seropositive. The CDR3 runs from the conserved cysteine through the conserved F or W. Each record gives: CDR3 protein, CDR3 DNA, D gene, V gene, clone size, J gene. A D gene is named only where the DNA matches it firmly. Clone size is not always given. Where it is, it says once, few, many or a class for expanded clones.

CDR3 protein: CASSIQGVQYF
CDR3 DNA: TGTGCCAGCAGTATACAAGGGGTTCAGTACTTC
D gene: NA
V gene: TRBV7-2
clone size: NA
J gene: TRBJ2-7

CDR3 protein: CASSPTDGRDQPQHF
CDR3 DNA: TGTGCCAGCAGCCCTACGGACGGGAGGGATCAGCCCCAGCATTTT
D gene: NA
V gene: TRBV28
clone size: NA
J gene: TRBJ1-5

CDR3 protein: CASSPQGAVLIDEQFF
CDR3 DNA: TGTGCCAGCAGCCCACAGGGGGCGGTATTAATCGATGAGCAGTTCTTC
D gene: TRBD1
V gene: TRBV4-2
clone size: once
J gene: TRBJ2-1

CDR3 protein: CASSEISGRMGYNEQFF
CDR3 DNA: TGTGCCAGCAGTGAAATTAGCGGGAGAATGGGATACAATGAGCAGTTCTTC
D gene: TRBD2
V gene: TRBV2
clone size: few
J gene: TRBJ2-1

CDR3 protein: CASSLTDRGRTEAFF
CDR3 DNA: TGCGCCAGCAGCTTGACCGACAGGGGGAGGACTGAAGCTTTCTTT
D gene: TRBD1
V gene: TRBV5-1
clone size: once
J gene: TRBJ1-1

CDR3 protein: CASSQGVRGNEKLFF
CDR3 DNA: TGTGCCAGCAGCCAAGGTGTACGGGGAAATGAAAAACTGTTTTTT
D gene: NA
V gene: TRBV7-8
clone size: once
J gene: TRBJ1-4

CDR3 protein: CASSPSRGLGNEQFF
CDR3 DNA: TGTGCCAGCTCACCAAGCAGGGGCCTGGGCAATGAGCAGTTCTTC
D gene: NA
V gene: TRBV18
clone size: NA
J gene: TRBJ2-1

CDR3 protein: CASSFLLRDKRTDTQYF
CDR3 DNA: TGTGCCAGCAGCTTTCTCCTCCGGGACAAGCGCACAGATACGCAGTATTTT
D gene: NA
V gene: TRBV7-6
clone size: NA
J gene: TRBJ2-3

CDR3 protein: CASSLGTPVSSNYGYTF
CDR3 DNA: TGTGCCAGCAGCTTAGGGACTCCCGTGAGTTCTAACTATGGCTACACCTTC
D gene: NA
V gene: TRBV11-2
clone size: NA
J gene: TRBJ1-2

CDR3 protein: CASSLFGGPTKTQYF
CDR3 DNA: TGTGCCAGCAGCTTGTTTGGGGGCCCTACGAAGACCCAGTACTTC
D gene: NA
V gene: TRBV5-6
clone size: NA
J gene: TRBJ2-5

CDR3 protein: CASSQGHSTDTQYF
CDR3 DNA: TGTGCCAGCAGCCAGGGACATAGCACAGATACGCAGTATTTT
D gene: NA
V gene: TRBV7-2
clone size: NA
J gene: TRBJ2-3

CDR3 protein: CASRREETQYF
CDR3 DNA: TGTGCCAGCCGGAGGGAAGAGACCCAGTACTTC
D gene: NA
V gene: TRBV2
clone size: NA
J gene: TRBJ2-5

CDR3 protein: CASSQAWTRVREQFF
CDR3 DNA: TGTGCCAGCAGCCAGGCGTGGACTAGGGTCCGTGAGCAGTTCTTC
D gene: TRBD2
V gene: TRBV5-8
clone size: NA
J gene: TRBJ2-1

CDR3 protein: CASSLGNSYEQYF
CDR3 DNA: TGTGCCAGCAGTCTAGGCAACTCCTACGAGCAGTACTTC
D gene: NA
V gene: TRBV6-6
clone size: few
J gene: TRBJ2-7

CDR3 protein: CSTLGTGGHNEQFF
CDR3 DNA: TGCAGCACCTTAGGGACAGGGGGTCACAATGAGCAGTTCTTC
D gene: TRBD1
V gene: TRBV29-1
clone size: once
J gene: TRBJ2-1

CDR3 protein: CASSRQGVVNEKLFF
CDR3 DNA: TGTGCCAGCAGTCGACAGGGGGTTGTAAATGAAAAACTGTTTTTT
D gene: TRBD1
V gene: TRBV6-6
clone size: NA
J gene: TRBJ1-4

CDR3 protein: CASSEAGLDYGYTF
CDR3 DNA: TGTGCCAGCAGTGAGGCAGGGCTCGACTATGGCTACACCTTC
D gene: NA
V gene: TRBV25-1
clone size: NA
J gene: TRBJ1-2

CDR3 protein: CASSQGHRGAGELFF
CDR3 DNA: TGTGCCAGCAGCCAAGGGCACAGGGGGGCCGGGGAGCTGTTTTTT
D gene: TRBD1
V gene: TRBV4-2
clone size: few
J gene: TRBJ2-2

CDR3 protein: CASSQEGRAGGDTQYF
CDR3 DNA: TGCGCCAGCAGCCAAGAAGGCAGGGCGGGGGGAGATACGCAGTATTTT
D gene: TRBD2
V gene: TRBV4-1
clone size: NA
J gene: TRBJ2-3

CDR3 protein: CACRGLDEKLFF
CDR3 DNA: TGTGCCTGCAGGGGGTTAGATGAAAAACTGTTTTTT
D gene: TRBD1
V gene: TRBV30
clone size: NA
J gene: TRBJ1-4

CDR3 protein: CASSLQQNTEAFF
CDR3 DNA: TGCGCCAGCAGCTTACAGCAGAACACTGAAGCTTTCTTT
D gene: NA
V gene: TRBV4-1
clone size: NA
J gene: TRBJ1-1

CDR3 protein: CASIFYNEQFF
CDR3 DNA: TGTGCCAGCATCTTCTACAATGAGCAGTTCTTC
D gene: NA
V gene: TRBV6-1
clone size: NA
J gene: TRBJ2-1

CDR3 protein: CASSWGLAGGEQYF
CDR3 DNA: TGTGCCAGCAGTTGGGGACTAGCGGGAGGGGAGCAGTACTTC
D gene: TRBD2
V gene: TRBV27
clone size: NA
J gene: TRBJ2-7

CDR3 protein: CASSYLGGGDNEQFF
CDR3 DNA: TGTGCCAGCAGTTATTTAGGCGGGGGGGACAATGAGCAGTTCTTC
D gene: TRBD2
V gene: TRBV6-6
clone size: NA
J gene: TRBJ2-1

CDR3 protein: CASSFRTGHSYEQYF
CDR3 DNA: TGTGCCAGCAGTTTTCGGACAGGGCACTCCTACGAGCAGTACTTC
D gene: TRBD1
V gene: TRBV6-5
clone size: NA
J gene: TRBJ2-7

CDR3 protein: CASSLGTVNTEAFF
CDR3 DNA: TGTGCCAGCAGCTTAGGGACAGTGAACACTGAAGCTTTCTTT
D gene: NA
V gene: TRBV7-9
clone size: NA
J gene: TRBJ1-1

CDR3 protein: CASLPGRGRDNEQFF
CDR3 DNA: TGTGCCAGCCTCCCTGGGAGGGGCCGAGACAATGAGCAGTTCTTC
D gene: TRBD2
V gene: TRBV19
clone size: NA
J gene: TRBJ2-1

CDR3 protein: CASSLRGLAGDGYTDTQYF
CDR3 DNA: TGTGCCAGCAGCTTAAGGGGTCTAGCGGGGGATGGTTACACAGATACGCAGTATTTT
D gene: TRBD2
V gene: TRBV7-3
clone size: NA
J gene: TRBJ2-3

CDR3 protein: CASSSNPGQGLYNEQFF
CDR3 DNA: TGTGCCAGCAGTTCAAATCCGGGACAGGGCCTATACAATGAGCAGTTCTTC
D gene: TRBD1
V gene: TRBV27
clone size: NA
J gene: TRBJ2-1

CDR3 protein: CASSLVGLAGGYAGELFF
CDR3 DNA: TGTGCCAGCAGCTTAGTGGGACTAGCGGGGGGGTACGCCGGGGAGCTGTTTTTT
D gene: TRBD2
V gene: TRBV11-2
clone size: NA
J gene: TRBJ2-2

CDR3 protein: CASSYSGQVYGYTF
CDR3 DNA: TGTGCCAGCAGTTACTCGGGACAGGTCTATGGCTACACCTTC
D gene: TRBD1
V gene: TRBV6-5
clone size: NA
J gene: TRBJ1-2

CDR3 protein: CATSSTSTARTPSQYF
CDR3 DNA: TGTGCCACCAGCAGTACATCTACTGCCCGGACACCCTCGCAGTATTTT
D gene: NA
V gene: TRBV15
clone size: NA
J gene: TRBJ2-3

CDR3 protein: CASSFSGSETQYF
CDR3 DNA: TGTGCCAGCAGCTTCAGCGGGAGTGAGACCCAGTACTTC
D gene: TRBD2
V gene: TRBV5-4
clone size: NA
J gene: TRBJ2-5

CDR3 protein: CASSLRTSGIPYTQYF
CDR3 DNA: TGTGCCAGCAGCTTAAGGACTAGCGGTATCCCCTATACGCAGTATTTT
D gene: TRBD2
V gene: TRBV11-1
clone size: few
J gene: TRBJ2-3

CDR3 protein: CASSSGGSGNSPLHF
CDR3 DNA: TGTGCCAGCAGTTCCGGGGGATCGGGAAATTCACCCCTCCACTTT
D gene: NA
V gene: TRBV28
clone size: NA
J gene: TRBJ1-6

CDR3 protein: CASSRTSGSTDTQYF
CDR3 DNA: TGTGCCAGCAGTCGGACTAGCGGGAGCACAGATACGCAGTATTTT
D gene: TRBD2
V gene: TRBV6-4
clone size: NA
J gene: TRBJ2-3

CDR3 protein: CASSEGESTEAFF
CDR3 DNA: TGTGCCAGCAGTGAGGGCGAGAGCACTGAAGCTTTCTTT
D gene: NA
V gene: TRBV6-4
clone size: few
J gene: TRBJ1-1

CDR3 protein: CAWSVSGRKEPQHF
CDR3 DNA: TGTGCCTGGAGTGTTTCAGGGAGGAAAGAGCCCCAGCATTTT
D gene: NA
V gene: TRBV30
clone size: few
J gene: TRBJ1-5

CDR3 protein: CASSLAYSGRATEQYF
CDR3 DNA: TGTGCCAGCAGCTTGGCCTATAGCGGGAGGGCCACCGAGCAGTACTTC
D gene: TRBD2
V gene: TRBV5-4
clone size: NA
J gene: TRBJ2-7

CDR3 protein: CSVESGTLEAFF
CDR3 DNA: TGCAGCGTTGAATCCGGGACACTTGAAGCTTTCTTT
D gene: NA
V gene: TRBV29-1
clone size: NA
J gene: TRBJ1-1

CDR3 protein: CASSPGQGGEKLFF
CDR3 DNA: TGTGCCAGCAGCCCGGGACAGGGAGGTGAAAAACTGTTTTTT
D gene: TRBD1
V gene: TRBV7-9
clone size: NA
J gene: TRBJ1-4

CDR3 protein: CASSQLQYTEAFF
CDR3 DNA: TGTGCCAGCTCCCAGTTACAGTACACTGAAGCTTTCTTT
D gene: NA
V gene: TRBV6-6
clone size: many
J gene: TRBJ1-1

CDR3 protein: CASSEGSWGAGELFF
CDR3 DNA: TGTGCCAGCAGTGAAGGTAGCTGGGGGGCCGGGGAGCTGTTTTTT
D gene: NA
V gene: TRBV25-1
clone size: NA
J gene: TRBJ2-2

CDR3 protein: CASLGSMNTEAFF
CDR3 DNA: TGTGCCAGTTTAGGGAGCATGAACACTGAAGCTTTCTTT
D gene: NA
V gene: TRBV2
clone size: NA
J gene: TRBJ1-1

CDR3 protein: CASSQGTGLDYGYTF
CDR3 DNA: TGCGCCAGCAGCCAAGGAACCGGGTTGGACTATGGCTACACCTTC
D gene: NA
V gene: TRBV4-3
clone size: few
J gene: TRBJ1-2

CDR3 protein: CASSFRGPNYGYTF
CDR3 DNA: TGTGCCAGCAGTTTCAGGGGTCCTAACTATGGCTACACCTTC
D gene: NA
V gene: TRBV6-5
clone size: NA
J gene: TRBJ1-2

CDR3 protein: CASKRTGTVNNEQFF
CDR3 DNA: TGTGCCAGCAAGCGGACCGGGACAGTTAACAATGAGCAGTTCTTC
D gene: TRBD1
V gene: TRBV6-5
clone size: NA
J gene: TRBJ2-1

CDR3 protein: CASSLAYPNEQFF
CDR3 DNA: TGTGCCAGCAGCTTAGCTTATCCCAATGAGCAGTTCTTC
D gene: NA
V gene: TRBV7-9
clone size: few
J gene: TRBJ2-1

CDR3 protein: CASSLSNGQGPTEAFF
CDR3 DNA: TGCGCCAGCAGCCTCTCAAACGGACAGGGTCCCACTGAAGCTTTCTTT
D gene: TRBD1
V gene: TRBV4-1
clone size: NA
J gene: TRBJ1-1

CDR3 protein: CASSSGLHTDTQYF
CDR3 DNA: TGTGCCAGCAGCTCGGGACTCCACACAGATACGCAGTATTTT
D gene: NA
V gene: TRBV7-3
clone size: once
J gene: TRBJ2-3

CDR3 protein: CASGQDYGYTF
CDR3 DNA: TGTGCCAGTGGACAGGACTATGGCTACACCTTC
D gene: TRBD1
V gene: TRBV25-1
clone size: NA
J gene: TRBJ1-2

CDR3 protein: CASSLAQGYEQFF
CDR3 DNA: TGTGCCAGCAGCTTAGCGCAGGGGTATGAGCAGTTCTTC
D gene: NA
V gene: TRBV7-2
clone size: once
J gene: TRBJ2-1

CDR3 protein: CATMAKWGEPREQFF
CDR3 DNA: TGTGCCACCATGGCAAAGTGGGGGGAGCCTCGGGAGCAGTTCTTC
D gene: NA
V gene: TRBV6-5
clone size: NA
J gene: TRBJ2-1

CDR3 protein: CASSMDPSSYEQYF
CDR3 DNA: TGCGCCAGCAGCATGGATCCTAGCTCCTACGAGCAGTACTTC
D gene: NA
V gene: TRBV5-1
clone size: NA
J gene: TRBJ2-7

CDR3 protein: CASSPEETQYF
CDR3 DNA: TGTGCCAGCAGCCCCGAAGAGACCCAGTACTTC
D gene: NA
V gene: TRBV27
clone size: few
J gene: TRBJ2-5

CDR3 protein: CASSLTQFQPQHF
CDR3 DNA: TGTGCCAGCAGCCTAACCCAATTTCAGCCCCAGCATTTT
D gene: NA
V gene: TRBV6-5
clone size: few
J gene: TRBJ1-5

CDR3 protein: CASSPSSRDRVISNQPQHF
CDR3 DNA: TGTGCCAGCAGCCCTTCATCTAGGGACAGGGTGATTAGCAATCAGCCCCAGCATTTT
D gene: TRBD1
V gene: TRBV16
clone size: few
J gene: TRBJ1-5

CDR3 protein: CASSPEWSEQGEFF
CDR3 DNA: TGCGCCAGCAGCCCAGAGTGGTCCGAGCAGGGGGAGTTCTTC
D gene: TRBD1
V gene: TRBV5-1
clone size: NA
J gene: TRBJ2-1

CDR3 protein: CASSVTGMNTEAFF
CDR3 DNA: TGTGCCAGCAGCGTAACCGGGATGAACACTGAAGCTTTCTTT
D gene: NA
V gene: TRBV9
clone size: NA
J gene: TRBJ1-1

CDR3 protein: CSVDRSQETQYF
CDR3 DNA: TGCAGCGTCGACAGGAGCCAAGAGACCCAGTACTTC
D gene: NA
V gene: TRBV29-1
clone size: NA
J gene: TRBJ2-5